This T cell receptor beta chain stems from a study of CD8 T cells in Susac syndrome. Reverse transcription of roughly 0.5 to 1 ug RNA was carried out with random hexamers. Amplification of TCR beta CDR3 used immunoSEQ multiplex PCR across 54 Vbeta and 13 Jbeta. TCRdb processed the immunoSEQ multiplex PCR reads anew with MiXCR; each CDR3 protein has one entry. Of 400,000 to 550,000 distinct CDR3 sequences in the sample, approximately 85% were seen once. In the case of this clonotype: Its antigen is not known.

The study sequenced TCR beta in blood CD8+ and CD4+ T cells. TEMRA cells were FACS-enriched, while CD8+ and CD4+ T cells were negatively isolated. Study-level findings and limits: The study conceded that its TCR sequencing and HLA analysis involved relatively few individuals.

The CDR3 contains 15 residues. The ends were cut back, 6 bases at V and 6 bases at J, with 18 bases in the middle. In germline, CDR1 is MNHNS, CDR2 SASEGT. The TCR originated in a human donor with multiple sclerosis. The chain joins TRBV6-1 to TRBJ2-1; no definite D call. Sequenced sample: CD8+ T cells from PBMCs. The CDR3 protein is CASRVDFSTRNEQFF. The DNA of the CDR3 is TGTGCCAGCAGGGTTGACTTCTCCACCCGCAATGAGCAGTTCTTC.